This T cell receptor beta chain was observed in a study of untreated major depressive disorder. Here immunoSEQ multiplex PCR was the method, and the copy in TCRdb shows in-frame clones only, minus some. The sample lists about 21,000 clones, roughly 90% occurring once. This clone appeared a single time. Unmatched junction bases numbered 19, after V lost 1 base and J lost 7 bases. CDR3 length: 18 residues. CDR1 SGDLS and CDR2 YYNGEE come from the germline V gene. The sequencing sample was made of CD4+ T cells from PBMCs. This receptor was identified in a woman between 40 and 55 years old in good health. This chain uses TRBV9 with TRBJ2-7; 8 bases fit TRBD2. The CDR3 region has the DNA TGTGCCAGCAGCGTATATACCTTCGGTCTAGCGGGTTCGGTTGAGCAGTACTTC. Its protein product is CASSVYTFGLAGSVEQYF. The whole variable domain, remainder taken from reference TRBV9 and TRBJ2-7, is DSGVTQTPKHLITATGQRVTLRCSPRSGDLSVYWYQQSLDQGLQFLIQYYNGEERAKGNILERFSAQQFPDLHSELNLSSLELGDSALYFCASSVYTFGLAGSVEQYFGPGTRLTVT.